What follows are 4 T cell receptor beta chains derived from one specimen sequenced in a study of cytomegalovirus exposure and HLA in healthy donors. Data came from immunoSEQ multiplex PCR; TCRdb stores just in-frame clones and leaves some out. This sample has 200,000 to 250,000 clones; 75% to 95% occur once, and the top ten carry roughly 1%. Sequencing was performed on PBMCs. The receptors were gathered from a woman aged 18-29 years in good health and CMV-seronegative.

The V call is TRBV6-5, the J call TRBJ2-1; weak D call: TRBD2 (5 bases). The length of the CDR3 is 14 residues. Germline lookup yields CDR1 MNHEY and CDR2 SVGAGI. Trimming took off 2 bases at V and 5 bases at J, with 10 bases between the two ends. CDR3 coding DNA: TGTGCCAGCAGTTACGGAACTAGGAACAATGAGCAGTTCTTC. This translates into CASSYGTRNNEQFF.

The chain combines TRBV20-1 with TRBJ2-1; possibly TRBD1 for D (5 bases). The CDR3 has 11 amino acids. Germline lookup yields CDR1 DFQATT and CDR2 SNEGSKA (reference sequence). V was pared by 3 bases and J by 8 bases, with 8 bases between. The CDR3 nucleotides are TGCAGTGCTAGGGCAGGGTATGAGCAGTTCTTC. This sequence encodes CSARAGYEQFF.

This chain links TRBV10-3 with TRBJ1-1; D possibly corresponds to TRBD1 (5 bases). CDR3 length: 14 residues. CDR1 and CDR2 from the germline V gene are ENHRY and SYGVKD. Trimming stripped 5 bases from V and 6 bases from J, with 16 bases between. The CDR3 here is CAISFQGKEAEAFF. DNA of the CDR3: TGTGCCATCAGTTTTCAGGGAAAAGAGGCTGAAGCTTTCTTT.

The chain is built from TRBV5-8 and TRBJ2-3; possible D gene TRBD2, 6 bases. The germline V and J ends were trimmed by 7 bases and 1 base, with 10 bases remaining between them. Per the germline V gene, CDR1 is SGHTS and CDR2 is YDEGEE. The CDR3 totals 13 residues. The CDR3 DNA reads TGTGCCAGCCGGGGGTCCGGCACAGATACGCAGTATTTT. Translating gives CASRGSGTDTQYF.